Below are 14 T cell receptor beta chains sequenced from a single sample in a study of T cell changes during pregnancy in multiple sclerosis. Clones were read by immunoSEQ multiplex PCR, and TCRdb kept only the in-frame ones, dropping some. The data contain 70,000 to 95,000 clones, about 94% of them singletons. The source material was peripheral blood, sampled in the third trimester of pregnancy. The receptors shown here come from a female donor with multiple sclerosis, enrolled in a pregnancy study.

The chain recombines TRBV19 with TRBJ2-1, with a tentative D call TRBD1 (5 bases). This CDR3 region has 12 residues. V was shortened by 3 bases and J by 7 bases, with 7 bases between the two germline ends. Germline CDR1 LNHDA, CDR2 SQIVND (reference sequence). CDR3 region: CASSMNRNEQFF. In nucleotides, the CDR3 is TGTGCCAGTAGTATGAACAGGAATGAGCAGTTCTTC.

This rearrangement joins TRBV25-1 to TRBJ1-2; D possibly corresponds to TRBD1 (6 bases). With 5 bases removed from V and 3 bases from J, the gap between germline ends came to 13 bases. The CDR3 totals 14 residues. Germline CDR1 MGHDK, CDR2 SYGVNS. The CDR3 nucleotides read TGTGCCAGCAGTAGGACCGGACAGTACTATGGCTACACCTTC. Translation gives CASSRTGQYYGYTF.

The genes are TRBV4-2 and TRBJ2-5; 9 positions agree with TRBD2. Unmatched junction bases numbered 15, after V lost 2 bases and J lost 5 bases. Per germline, CDR1 LGHNA and CDR2 YNFKEQ. The CDR3 runs to 18 residues. The CDR3 DNA follows: TGTGCCAGCAGCCAAAGAACGGGGGCTAGCGGGATAGTGGAGACCCAGTACTTC. It translates to CASSQRTGASGIVETQYF.

The chain links TRBV30 to TRBJ1-1, with D possibly matching TRBD1 (6 bases). CDR1 is GTSNPN, CDR2 SVGIG, per germline (reference sequence). The CDR3 is 12 amino acids. Trimming left V 6 bases short and J 5 bases short, with 13 bases between. CDR3 amino acids: CACSGAHTEAFF. The DNA for the CDR3 is TGTGCCTGTTCAGGGGCGCATACTGAAGCTTTCTTT.

This rearrangement joins TRBV7-9 to TRBJ2-7; tentatively, D is TRBD1 (5 bases). V gave up 5 bases and J gave up 3 bases, with 11 bases separating them. Germline V lookup: CDR1 SEHNR, CDR2 FQNEAQ (reference sequence). The CDR3 consists of 13 residues. CDR3 loop: CASSPGDSYEQYF. Here the CDR3 DNA reads TGTGCCAGCAGCCCCGGAGACAGCTACGAGCAGTACTTC.

V is TRBV19 and J is TRBJ2-6; TRBD1 aligns across 11 bases. Germline lookup yields CDR1 LNHDA and CDR2 SQIVND (reference sequence). The CDR3 is 16 residues long. With V trimmed by 4 bases and J by 2 bases, 1 base remained unmatched. The CDR3 sequence is CASSRTGGAGANVLTF. Written as DNA, the CDR3 is TGTGCCAGTAGTAGGACAGGGGGCGCTGGGGCCAACGTCCTGACTTTC.

V gene TRBV7-6 combines with J gene TRBJ2-7; 12 positions agree with TRBD2. The CDR3 has 18 residues. Germline CDR1 SGHVS, CDR2 FNYEAQ. With V trimmed by 0 bases and J by 3 bases, 9 bases remained unmatched. In DNA, the CDR3 is TGTGCCAGCAGCTTAGCGACGACTAGCGGGAGTAGGGGCTACGAGCAGTACTTC. Encoded protein: CASSLATTSGSRGYEQYF.

The genes are TRBV15 and TRBJ1-6; possibly TRBD1 for D (5 bases). Germline assignment: CDR1 LNHNV and CDR2 YYDKDF (reference sequence). The CDR3 is 15 amino acids. Trimming cost V 5 bases and J 10 bases, with 18 bases left between them. Written as DNA, the CDR3 is TGTGCCACCAGCCAAACCAGGGCCAATCCCTCACCCCTCCACTTT. Protein sequence: CATSQTRANPSPLHF. The full variable domain, in which reference TRBV15 and TRBJ1-6 provide the parts outside the CDR3, is DAMVIQNPRYQVTQFGKPVTLSCSQTLNHNVMYWYQQKSSQAPKLLFHYYDKDFNNEADTPDNFQSRRPNTSFCFLDIRSPGLGDTAMYLCATSQTRANPSPLHFGNGTRLTVT.

The rearrangement uses TRBV5-6 and TRBJ2-2; possibly TRBD2 for D (6 bases). V was clipped by 4 bases and J by 8 bases, with 12 bases between them. Germline V gene data show CDR1 as SGHDT and CDR2 as YYEEEE. The CDR3 spans 13 residues. The CDR3 reads CASSPGDLGELFF. The CDR3 DNA follows: TGTGCCAGCAGCCCGGGGGATTTGGGGGAGCTGTTTTTT.

V gene TRBV25-1 combines with J gene TRBJ2-7; possible D gene TRBD1, 5 bases. In germline, CDR1 is MGHDK, CDR2 SYGVNS. The CDR3 has 14 residues. V dropped 1 base and J dropped 1 base, with 8 bases sitting between them. CDR3 sequence: CASSELQDSYEQYF. The CDR3 DNA follows: TGTGCCAGCAGTGAATTACAGGATTCCTACGAGCAGTACTTC.

The chain combines TRBV2 with TRBJ2-7; TRBD1 matches 9 bases. CDR3 size: 15 residues. Germline CDR1 reads SNHLY; CDR2 reads FYNNEI. V was clipped by 10 bases and J by 0 bases; unmatched bases: 10. The CDR3: CATSPRDRVSYEQYF. The CDR3 DNA follows: TGTGCCACCTCCCCCCGGGACAGGGTCTCCTACGAGCAGTACTTC.

This CDR3 is CASSQVEEYEQYF. CDR3 in DNA: TGCGCCAGCAGCCAGGTTGAGGAATACGAGCAGTACTTC. The rearrangement links TRBV4-1 to TRBJ2-7; D is ambiguous. There are 13 residues in the CDR3. V was trimmed by 3 bases and J by 4 bases, leaving 10 bases between them. Per germline, CDR1 MGHRA and CDR2 YSYEKL.

V usage is TRBV7-9 and J usage is TRBJ2-5; D ambiguous. CDR3 length equals 14 residues. V lost 1 base and J 3 bases, leaving 9 bases between the germline ends. Germline V gene lookup returns CDR1 SEHNR and CDR2 FQNEAQ (reference sequence). CDR3 bases: TGTGCCAGCAGCTTAGACTACATGGAAGAGACCCAGTACTTC. Translating gives CASSLDYMEETQYF.

V is TRBV28 and J is TRBJ1-2, with 9 nucleotides matching TRBD1. V lost 5 bases, J lost 8 bases, and 12 bases stayed unmatched. Germline assignment: CDR1 MDHEN and CDR2 SYDVKM. The length of the CDR3 is 15 residues. CDR3 region: CASSPELTGGRGYTF. The CDR3 nucleotides are TGTGCCAGCAGTCCCGAACTGACAGGGGGGCGAGGCTACACCTTC.